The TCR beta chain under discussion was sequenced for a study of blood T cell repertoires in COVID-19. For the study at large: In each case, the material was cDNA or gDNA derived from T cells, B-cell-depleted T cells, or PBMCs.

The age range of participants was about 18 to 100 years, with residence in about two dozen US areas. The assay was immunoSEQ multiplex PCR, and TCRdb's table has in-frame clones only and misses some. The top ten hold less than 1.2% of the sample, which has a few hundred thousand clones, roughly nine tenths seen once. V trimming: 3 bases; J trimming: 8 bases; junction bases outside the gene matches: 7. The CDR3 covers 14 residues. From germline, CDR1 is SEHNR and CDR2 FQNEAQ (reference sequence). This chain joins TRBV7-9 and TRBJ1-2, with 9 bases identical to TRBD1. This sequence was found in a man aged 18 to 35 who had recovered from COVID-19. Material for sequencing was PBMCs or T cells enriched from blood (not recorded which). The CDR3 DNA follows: TGTGCCAGCAGCTTGGGACAGGGAGCGGAGGGCTACACCTTC. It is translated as CASSLGQGAEGYTF. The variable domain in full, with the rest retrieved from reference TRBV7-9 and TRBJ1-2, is DTGVSQNPRHKITKRGQNVTFRCDPISEHNRLYWYRQTLGQGPEFLTYFQNEAQLEKSRLLSDRFSAERPKGSFSTLEIQRTEQGDSAMYLCASSLGQGAEGYTFGSGTRLTVV.